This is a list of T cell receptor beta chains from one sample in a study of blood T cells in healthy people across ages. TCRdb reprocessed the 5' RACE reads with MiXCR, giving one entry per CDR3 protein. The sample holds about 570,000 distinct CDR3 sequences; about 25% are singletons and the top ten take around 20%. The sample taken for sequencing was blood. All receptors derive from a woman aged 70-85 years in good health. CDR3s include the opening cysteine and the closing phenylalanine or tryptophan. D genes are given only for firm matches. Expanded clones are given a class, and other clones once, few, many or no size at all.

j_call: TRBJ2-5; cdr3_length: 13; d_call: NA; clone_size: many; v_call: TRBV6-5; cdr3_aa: CASSYSRQETQYF; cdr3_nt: TGTGCCAGCAGTTACTCCAGGCAAGAGACCCAGTACTTC
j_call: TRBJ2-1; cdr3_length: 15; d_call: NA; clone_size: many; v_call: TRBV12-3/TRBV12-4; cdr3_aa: CASTLMGMERNEQFF; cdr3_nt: TGTGCCAGTACATTAATGGGAATGGAAAGGAATGAGCAGTTCTTC
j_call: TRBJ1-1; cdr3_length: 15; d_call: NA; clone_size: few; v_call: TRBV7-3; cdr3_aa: CASSTRTAVNTEAFF; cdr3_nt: TGTGCCAGCAGCACCCGGACTGCCGTGAACACTGAAGCTTTCTTT
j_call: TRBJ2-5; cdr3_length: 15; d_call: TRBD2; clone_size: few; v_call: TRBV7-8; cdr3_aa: CASSVSAGGRGTQYF; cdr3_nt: TGTGCCAGCAGCGTATCGGCGGGGGGTCGTGGGACCCAGTACTTC
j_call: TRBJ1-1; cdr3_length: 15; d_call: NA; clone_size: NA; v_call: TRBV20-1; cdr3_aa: CSATPLGRRNTEAFF; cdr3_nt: TGCAGTGCTACCCCTCTAGGCAGGCGGAACACTGAAGCTTTCTTT
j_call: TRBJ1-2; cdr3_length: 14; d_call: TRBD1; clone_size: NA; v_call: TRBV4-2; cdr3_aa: CASRPPRGPYGYTF; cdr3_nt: TGTGCCAGCAGGCCACCCAGGGGGCCCTATGGCTACACCTTC
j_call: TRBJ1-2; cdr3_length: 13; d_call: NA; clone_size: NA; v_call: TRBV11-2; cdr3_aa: CASSPSGGYGYTF; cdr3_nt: TGTGCCAGCAGCCCTAGCGGGGGGTATGGCTACACCTTC
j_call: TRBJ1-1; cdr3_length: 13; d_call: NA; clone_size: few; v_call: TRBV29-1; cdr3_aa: CSVEDGKNTEAFF; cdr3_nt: TGCAGCGTTGAAGATGGAAAGAACACTGAAGCTTTCTTT
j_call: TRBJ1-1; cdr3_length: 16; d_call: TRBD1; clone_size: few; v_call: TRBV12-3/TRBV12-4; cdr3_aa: CASRETGGNRDTEAFF; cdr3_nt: TGTGCCAGCAGGGAGACAGGGGGCAATCGAGACACTGAAGCTTTCTTT
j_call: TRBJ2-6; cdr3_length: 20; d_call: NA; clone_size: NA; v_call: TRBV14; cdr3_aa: CASSLSPLKGFPSGANVLTF; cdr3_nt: TGTGCCAGCAGCTTAAGCCCCCTTAAGGGGTTCCCCTCTGGGGCCAACGTCCTGACTTTC
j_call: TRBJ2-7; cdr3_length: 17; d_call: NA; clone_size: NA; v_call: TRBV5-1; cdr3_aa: CASSLALSLVRPCEQYF; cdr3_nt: TGCGCCAGCAGCTTGGCCCTTAGTTTGGTGAGACCCTGCGAGCAGTACTTC
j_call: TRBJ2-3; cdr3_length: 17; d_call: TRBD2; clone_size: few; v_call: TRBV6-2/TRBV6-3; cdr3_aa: CAITGIGLAGVPLAQYF; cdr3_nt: TGTGCCATCACGGGGATAGGACTAGCGGGAGTCCCTTTGGCGCAGTATTTT
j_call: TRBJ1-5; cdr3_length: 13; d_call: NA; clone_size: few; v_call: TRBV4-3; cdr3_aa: CASSQDRRTYKHF; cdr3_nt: TGCGCCAGCAGCCAAGATAGGAGGACATACAAGCATTTT
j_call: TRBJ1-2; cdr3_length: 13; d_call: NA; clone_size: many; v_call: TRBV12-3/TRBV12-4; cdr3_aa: CASNKDSPSGYTF; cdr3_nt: TGTGCCAGCAATAAGGACAGTCCGTCGGGCTACACCTTC
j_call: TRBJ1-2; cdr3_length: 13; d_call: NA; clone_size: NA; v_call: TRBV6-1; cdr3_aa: CASSVRGQFGYTF; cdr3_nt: TGTGCCAGCAGTGTTCGGGGGCAGTTTGGCTACACCTTC